These 27 T cell receptor beta chains share one sample of origin, sequenced in a study of T cell repertoires in cytomegalovirus infection. These receptors' antigens are unknown. TCRdb re-analysed the reads in MiXCR, keeping a single row per CDR3 protein. The sample lists about 920,000 distinct CDR3 sequences, about a third seen once, with 13% in the top ten. Sequenced here: cultured CD8+ T cells from PBMCs, sampled from culture after CMV antigen stimulation. All receptors come from a human donor in good health (CMV status not recorded). Some clones in this sample may be carry-over from other donors' samples.

The chain joins TRBV6-2 or TRBV6-3 to TRBJ1-5, with D perhaps TRBD1 (6 bases). The CDR3 has 15 residues. Germline V CDR1 and CDR2: MNHEY, SVGEGT. V was cut by 6 bases and J by 3 bases, with 15 bases left in between. The CDR3 reads CASSLLQGLNQPQHF. The CDR3 DNA follows: TGTGCCAGCAGCCTCCTCCAGGGGCTCAATCAGCCCCAGCATTTT.

This rearrangement joins TRBV6-5 to TRBJ1-4, with unresolved D. The germline V and J ends were trimmed by 0 bases and 4 bases, with 12 bases remaining between them. The germline gives CDR1 MNHEY, CDR2 SVGAGI. The CDR3 runs to 16 residues. Here the CDR3 reads CASSYSPYSINEKLFF. The DNA of the CDR3 is TGTGCCAGCAGTTACTCCCCGTACAGCATTAATGAAAAACTGTTTTTT.

This sequence joins TRBV6-6 and TRBJ2-2, with 11 bases that match TRBD1. Germline assignment: CDR1 MNHNY and CDR2 SVGAGI (reference sequence). V was pared by 1 base and J by 5 bases, with 6 bases of the junction left unmatched. The CDR3 runs to 17 residues. The CDR3 sequence is CASSYLPGQGVTGELFF. The CDR3 DNA is TGTGCCAGCAGTTACTTACCGGGACAGGGGGTTACCGGGGAGCTGTTTTTT.

The rearrangement uses TRBV5-1 and TRBJ2-3, with 7 bases identical to TRBD2. The CDR3 length is 15 residues. The germline V gene has CDR1 SGHRS and CDR2 YFSETQ. Trimming removed 5 bases from V and 2 bases from J; junction bases left unmatched: 8. The CDR3 DNA reads as TGCGCCAGCAGATTGACGGGGACTAACACAGATACGCAGTATTTT. This encodes CASRLTGTNTDTQYF.

This sequence joins TRBV6-5 and TRBJ2-1; TRBD2 matches 8 bases. The CDR3 runs to 15 residues. Trimming took 2 bases from V and 6 from J; bases not matched to a gene: 6. Germline CDR1 and CDR2: MNHEY and SVGAGI. The CDR3, as DNA: TGTGCCAGCAGTTACGCCCGGGGGGGGGCCAATGAGCAGTTCTTC. Protein product: CASSYARGGANEQFF.

This rearrangement joins TRBV14 to TRBJ2-1; D may be TRBD1 or TRBD2 (5 bases each). Germline values: CDR1 SGHDN, CDR2 FVKESK. Trimming shortened V by 1 base and J by 2 bases, and 12 bases separated the two germline ends. The CDR3 is made up of 16 amino acids. CDR3 in DNA: TGTGCCAGCAGCCAAGTGAGGGGCAGCACCTACAATGAGCAGTTCTTC. It yields the protein CASSQVRGSTYNEQFF.

V is TRBV6-8 and J is TRBJ2-2, with TRBD2 matching 8 bases. Germline loops: CDR1 MNHGY, CDR2 SAAAGT. Trimming at V came to 0 bases and at J to 5 bases, leaving 2 bases not matched to a gene. The CDR3 spans 15 residues. CDR3 protein: CASSYSGGGTGELFF. The DNA for the CDR3 is TGTGCCAGCAGTTACTCCGGGGGGGGAACCGGGGAGCTGTTTTTT.

This clonotype was seen only a few times. This chain uses TRBV5-6 with TRBJ2-7; TRBD2 might be the D (6 bases). This CDR3 is built from 14 residues. The V and J ends lost 5 bases and 0 bases respectively, with 12 bases between them. Germline CDR1 is SGHDT and CDR2 is YYEEEE. DNA for the CDR3: TGTGCCAGCAGTTTCGGAGGGAGCTCCTACGAGCAGTACTTC. Its translation: CASSFGGSSYEQYF.

The chain recombines TRBV7-9 with TRBJ2-2; D is perhaps TRBD1 or TRBD2 (5 bases each). V shed 0 bases and J shed 3 bases, with 8 bases lying between them. The CDR3 spans 15 residues. The germline CDR1 and CDR2 sequences are SEHNR and FQNEAQ (reference sequence). The CDR3 sequence: CASSLAGRDTGELFF. The CDR3 DNA is TGTGCCAGCAGCTTAGCGGGACGGGACACCGGGGAGCTGTTTTTT.

This clonotype was found many times. This rearrangement joins TRBV7-2 to TRBJ2-7; TRBD1 matches 7 bases. CDR1 and CDR2 (germline): SGHTA, FQGNSA. The trim removed 5 bases at V and 4 bases at J, leaving 8 bases unmatched. The CDR3 is 14 residues long. The CDR3 spells CASSDKDRLYEQYV. The CDR3 coding sequence is TGTGCCAGCAGCGATAAGGACAGGCTTTACGAGCAGTACGTC.

This clonotype has at least ten counts. V is TRBV7-2 and J is TRBJ1-5; D remains ambiguous. CDR3 length: 13 residues. Germline CDR1 reads SGHTA; CDR2 reads FQGNSA. V was cut by 5 bases and J by 7 bases, with 12 bases left in between. As DNA, the CDR3 is TGTGCCAGCAGCACTCCCGGGTTCCAGCCCCAGCATTTT. Encoded protein: CASSTPGFQPQHF.

Only a few counts were recorded for this clonotype. CDR3 sequence: CASSEKGSTNEKLFF. The CDR3 DNA sequence: TGTGCCAGCAGTGAAAAGGGATCAACTAATGAAAAACTGTTTTTT. The chain is built from TRBV6-1 and TRBJ1-4; D not resolved. The germline gives CDR1 MNHNS, CDR2 SASEGT. V gave up 2 bases and J gave up 0 bases, with 7 bases separating them. The CDR3 is 15 amino acids.

The chain is built from TRBV28 and TRBJ2-1; 7 bases match TRBD2. From germline, CDR1 is MDHEN and CDR2 SYDVKM. The CDR3 sequence is 16 residues long. The trim removed 1 base at V and 0 bases at J, leaving 3 bases unmatched. CDR3 sequence: CASSLYWGGSYNEQFF. In DNA, the CDR3 is TGTGCCAGCAGTTTATACTGGGGGGGCTCCTACAATGAGCAGTTCTTC. The whole variable domain, remainder taken from reference TRBV28 and TRBJ2-1, is DVKVTQSSRYLVKRTGEKVFLECVQDMDHENMFWYRQDPGLGLRLIYFSYDVKMKEKGDIPEGYSVSREKKERFSLILESASTNQTSMYLCASSLYWGGSYNEQFFGPGTRLTVL.

The chain combines TRBV7-9 with TRBJ2-3; D ambiguous. Looked up from germline, CDR1 is SEHNR and CDR2 is FQNEAQ (reference sequence). CDR3 length equals 16 residues. Trimming cost V 8 bases and J 2 bases, with 20 bases left between them. The CDR3 region has the DNA TGTGCCAGCTGCCCCCGCTACTCGATTTTCACAGATACGCAGTATTTT. Protein product: CASCPRYSIFTDTQYF.

The count of this clonotype is one. This chain connects TRBV25-1 to TRBJ2-3; the match to TRBD2 covers 7 bases. After removal of 4 bases from V and 6 bases from J, the junction contained 4 bases not matched to a gene. This CDR3 has 13 residues. Germline lookup yields CDR1 MGHDK and CDR2 SYGVNS. The CDR3 nucleotides are TGTGCCAGCAGTGTCCGACTAGCCGATACGCAGTATTTT. It is translated as CASSVRLADTQYF. The whole variable domain, filled in from reference TRBV25-1 and TRBJ2-3, reads EADIYQTPRYLVIGTGKKITLECSQTMGHDKMYWYQQDPGMELHLIHYSYGVNSTEKGDLSSESTVSRIRTEHFPLTLESARPSHTSQYLCASSVRLADTQYFGPGTRLTVL.

This clonotype occurred many times. This chain joins TRBV7-9 and TRBJ1-1; D remains unclear. This CDR3 is built from 13 residues. The germline V and J ends were trimmed by 5 bases and 4 bases, with 11 bases remaining between them. The germline V gene encodes CDR1 SEHNR and CDR2 FQNEAQ (reference sequence). The CDR3 loop is CASSPVGGTEAFF. Here the CDR3 DNA reads TGTGCCAGCAGCCCAGTGGGTGGCACTGAAGCTTTCTTT.

The chain couples TRBV6-6 to TRBJ2-7; D is possibly TRBD1 (5 bases). This CDR3 is 15 amino acids long. V was trimmed by 0 bases and J by 1 base, leaving 10 bases between them. Germline V gives CDR1 MNHNY, CDR2 SVGAGI (reference sequence). CDR3 sequence reads: CASSYSGAPSYEQYV. The CDR3 nucleotides read TGTGCCAGCAGTTACTCTGGGGCCCCTTCCTACGAGCAGTACGTC.

This chain uses TRBV19 with TRBJ1-3; D unclear. This CDR3 region has 14 residues. V was cut by 3 bases and J by 0 bases, with 6 bases left in between. From germline, CDR1 is LNHDA and CDR2 SQIVND (reference sequence). CDR3 amino acids: CASSMDGSGNTIYF. CDR3 DNA: TGTGCCAGTAGTATGGACGGCTCTGGAAACACCATATATTTT.

This clonotype was seen repeatedly, ten times or more. This chain connects TRBV11-2 to TRBJ2-1, with TRBD2 identical over 8 bases. CDR1 is SGHAT, CDR2 FQNNGV, per germline. V shed 1 base and J 8 bases; nucleotides not matched to a gene: 7. The CDR3 spans 15 residues. The CDR3 nucleotides read TGTGCCAGCAGCTTAGCACTAGCGGCGCGGGATGAGCAGTTCTTC. Protein sequence: CASSLALAARDEQFF.

V and J are TRBV10-1 and TRBJ2-3; a possible D gene is TRBD1 (6 bases). The CDR3 contains 15 residues. CDR1 WNHNN and CDR2 SYGVQD come from the germline V gene (reference sequence). With 0 bases removed from V and 4 bases from J, the gap between germline ends came to 11 bases. The CDR3, as DNA: TGCGCCAGCAGTGAGTCGGCAGGGGTCCCAGATACGCAGTATTTT. This codes for CASSESAGVPDTQYF.

This clonotype was seen more than once but under ten times. A junction boundary mismatches the germline segment, possibly from a read error. The chain is built from TRBV7-7 and TRBJ2-1, with TRBD2 matching over 11 bases. The CDR3 is 15 amino acids. Germline V lookup: CDR1 SSHAT, CDR2 FNYEAQ (reference sequence). This CDR3 reads CASSLRTSGQNEQFF. CDR3 bases: TGTGCTAGCAGCTTGAGGACTAGCGGGCAGAATGAGCAGTTCTTC.

There are many counts of this clonotype. This sequence joins TRBV7-6 and TRBJ1-2; perhaps TRBD1 as D (6 bases). Trimming removed 5 bases from V and 5 bases from J, with 18 bases in between. CDR3 length: 15 residues. Germline V lookup: CDR1 SGHVS, CDR2 FNYEAQ. CDR3 residues: CASSGRAGHLYGYTF. CDR3 in DNA: TGTGCCAGCAGCGGACGCGCGGGACATCTATATGGCTACACCTTC.

This clonotype was detected a few times. V and J are TRBV6-4 and TRBJ2-1; D gene uncertain. The CDR3 spans 12 residues. Germline loops: CDR1 MRHNA, CDR2 SNTAGT. V was clipped by 0 bases and J by 12 bases, with 9 bases between them. The CDR3 is CASSDSGYLQFF. For the CDR3, the DNA is TGTGCCAGCAGTGACTCTGGTTATTTGCAGTTCTTC.

The chain carries TRBV15 and TRBJ1-1, with no clear D. Trimming pared 5 bases from V and 2 bases from J, leaving 12 bases between. The CDR3 has 14 amino acids. The V gene's germline CDR1 is LNHNV and CDR2 YYDKDF (reference sequence). In nucleotides, the CDR3 is TGTGCCACCAGCCCACGGACCCTCAACACTGAAGCTTTCTTT. Amino acid sequence: CATSPRTLNTEAFF. Full variable domain (missing parts from reference TRBV15 and TRBJ1-1): DAMVIQNPRYQVTQFGKPVTLSCSQTLNHNVMYWYQQKSSQAPKLLFHYYDKDFNNEADTPDNFQSRRPNTSFCFLDIRSPGLGDTAMYLCATSPRTLNTEAFFGQGTRLTVV.

The chain has TRBV6-5 and TRBJ1-6, with D unresolved. The germline CDR1 and CDR2 sequences are MNHEY and SVGAGI. V lost 6 bases and J lost 8, with 29 bases in between. This CDR3 spans 19 amino acids. The CDR3 coding sequence is TGTGCCAGCAGCAGATCGGCCCCTTGGACGGTGATTTATGATTCACCCCTCCACTTT. This sequence encodes CASSRSAPWTVIYDSPLHF.

Many counts were recorded for this clonotype. The rearrangement joins TRBV7-2 to TRBJ1-2; D is unresolved. V lost 5 bases and J lost 2, with 15 bases in between. Per germline, CDR1 SGHTA and CDR2 FQGNSA. The CDR3 covers 15 residues. The CDR3: CASSPLGGTNYGYTF. The CDR3 DNA is TGTGCCAGCAGCCCCTTAGGCGGAACCAACTATGGCTACACCTTC.

The V and J genes are TRBV6-5 and TRBJ2-5; 9 positions agree with TRBD1. The CDR3 loop spans 17 amino acids. CDR1 MNHEY and CDR2 SVGAGI come from the germline V gene. Germline trimming cut 10 bases from V and 6 bases from J; bases unmatched to any gene: 21. The CDR3 region has the DNA TGTGCCACCATCCTCTTATCCGGGACAGGGATTGCGAAGACCCAGTACTTC. Its translation is CATILLSGTGIAKTQYF.